One and the same sample provided the 9 T cell receptor beta chains below, sequenced in a study of T cell responses to AZD1222 COVID-19 vaccine. Method: immunoSEQ multiplex PCR; TCRdb's copy keeps in-frame clones and lacks some. This table has almost 50,000 clones, around 80% appearing once. Material: peripheral blood, obtained on day 0 of MenACWY control vaccination. All receptors come from an adult in good health.

V gene TRBV11-2 combines with J gene TRBJ1-2, with D possibly matching TRBD1 (5 bases). CDR3 size: 14 residues. Deletions cut 5 bases from V and 4 bases from J, with 14 bases between. CDR1 is SGHAT and CDR2 is FQNNGV in the germline V gene. The chain's CDR3 is CASSHGTEPYGYTF. CDR3 nucleotides: TGTGCCAGCAGCCACGGGACGGAGCCCTATGGCTACACCTTC.

V usage is TRBV3-1 (or the pseudogene TRBV3-2) and J usage is TRBJ1-3, with 11 bases matching TRBD1. The trim removed 7 bases at V and 2 bases at J, leaving 10 bases unmatched. Looked up from germline, CDR1 is LGHDT and CDR2 is YNNKEL (reference sequence). The CDR3 is made up of 17 amino acids. This CDR3 reads CASTLRTGQGAGNTIYF. CDR3 DNA: TGTGCCAGCACCCTTCGTACGGGACAGGGGGCTGGAAACACCATATATTTT.

This clone has more than one count but fewer than ten. The genes are TRBV30 and TRBJ1-6; a possible D gene is TRBD1 (6 bases). Trimming took 0 bases from V and 9 from J, leaving 12 bases between them. Germline assignment: CDR1 GTSNPN and CDR2 SVGIG (reference sequence). This CDR3 comprises 14 residues. DNA of the CDR3: TGTGCCTGGAGTGTACTTGGGGGCGCTTCACCCCTCCACTTT. Amino acid sequence: CAWSVLGGASPLHF.

The V and J genes are TRBV4-1 and TRBJ2-1; D is perhaps TRBD1 or TRBD2 (5 bases each). The CDR3 extends over 15 amino acids. Germline V gene lookup returns CDR1 MGHRA and CDR2 YSYEKL. V lost 4 bases, J lost 0 bases, and 10 bases lay in between. CDR3 region: CASSLDGTSYNEQFF. Written as DNA, the CDR3 is TGCGCCAGCAGCCTTGATGGGACCTCCTACAATGAGCAGTTCTTC.

The chain recombines TRBV19 with TRBJ2-3, with TRBD2 as a possible D gene (6 bases). CDR3 length equals 15 residues. V lost 7 bases and J 7 bases, leaving 21 bases between the germline ends. In germline, CDR1 is LNHDA, CDR2 SQIVND (reference sequence). CDR3 DNA sequence: TGTGCCAGTACTCCTGGGACCCCTCGGGGGAATACGCAGTATTTT. Residues: CASTPGTPRGNTQYF.

The gene calls are TRBV4-1 and TRBJ2-1, with a weak D call TRBD2 (5 bases). Trimming left V 0 bases short and J 0 bases short, with 9 bases between. The V gene's germline CDR1 is MGHRA and CDR2 YSYEKL. The length of the CDR3 is 16 residues. The CDR3 region has the DNA TGCGCCAGCAGCCAAGAAGCGGCCCGCTCCTACAATGAGCAGTTCTTC. Amino acid sequence: CASSQEAARSYNEQFF.

The V call is TRBV27, the J call TRBJ2-7; 9 bases align to TRBD2. The J segment lost 4 bases and the V segment lost 3 bases, leaving 4 bases of the junction unmatched. The CDR3 has 14 amino acids. Germline assignment: CDR1 MNHEY and CDR2 SMNVEV (reference sequence). CDR3 sequence (DNA): TGTGCCAGCAGTTTTGCGGGAGGGTCGTACGAGCAGTACTTC. Its protein is CASSFAGGSYEQYF.

The J gene is TRBJ2-1, the V gene TRBV27; D gene uncertain. The CDR3 is 13 amino acids. Trimming took 0 bases from V and 6 from J, leaving 6 bases between them. Germline V gives CDR1 MNHEY, CDR2 SMNVEV (reference sequence). For the CDR3, the DNA is TGTGCCAGCAGTTTATCTGTGAGCAATGAGCAGTTCTTC. It is translated as CASSLSVSNEQFF.

This clone has only one observation. CDR3 sequence: CASSHESGEQYF. The CDR3 DNA sequence: TGTGCCAGCAGCCACGAGTCAGGCGAGCAGTACTTC. This chain links TRBV3-1 (or the pseudogene TRBV3-2) with TRBJ2-7; D gene uncertain. The CDR3 is 12 residues long. V was trimmed by 3 bases and J by 6 bases, leaving 9 bases between them. Per the germline V gene, CDR1 is LGHDT and CDR2 is YNNKEL (reference sequence).